These 18 T cell receptor beta chains came from one sample sequenced in a study of T cells after yellow fever vaccination. Each CDR3 protein is one row after TCRdb ran MiXCR on the 5' RACE reads. Here the sample spans about 360,000 distinct CDR3 sequences, roughly 6.2% being singletons. Sequenced here: PBMCs, sampled 5 days after the yellow fever booster vaccination. The receptors were gathered from a man aged 30-40 years who received the YFV17D yellow fever vaccine.

A few counts support this clonotype. The chain recombines TRBV28 with TRBJ2-4, with TRBD1 as a possible D gene (6 bases). Deletions cut 3 bases from V and 5 bases from J, with 11 bases between. The CDR3 extends over 14 amino acids. Germline CDR1 reads MDHEN; CDR2 reads SYDVKM. The CDR3 nucleotides read TGTGCCAGCAGTTTCCCCAGGGGCCAAAACATTCAGTACTTC. Translating it yields CASSFPRGQNIQYF.

There are a few counts of this clonotype. This CDR3 is CASSRQVDSTDTQYF. Here the CDR3 DNA reads TGCGCCAGCAGTCGACAGGTCGACAGCACAGATACGCAGTATTTT. The gene calls are TRBV5-1 and TRBJ2-3; TRBD1 might be the D (6 bases). Deletions cut 5 bases from V and 0 bases from J, with 13 bases between. The CDR3 totals 15 residues. CDR1 is SGHRS, CDR2 YFSETQ, per germline.

The sample holds a few counts of this clonotype. The genes are TRBV7-2 and TRBJ2-3, with 8 bases lining up with TRBD2. The ends lost 1 base at V and 4 bases at J; junction bases unmatched: 1. Germline V gene data show CDR1 as SGHTA and CDR2 as FQGNSA. The CDR3 runs to 14 residues. DNA for the CDR3: TGTGCCAGCAGCTTAGGCGGGAGGTCAGATACGCAGTATTTT. Translation gives CASSLGGRSDTQYF.

V gene TRBV28 combines with J gene TRBJ2-7; D is uncertain. Trimming left V 2 bases short and J 2 bases short, with 10 bases between. There are 14 residues in the CDR3. The germline gives CDR1 MDHEN, CDR2 SYDVKM. This chain's CDR3 is CASSLGTVTYEQYF. In nucleotides, the CDR3 is TGTGCCAGCAGTTTAGGAACAGTGACCTACGAGCAGTACTTC.

The V gene is TRBV20-1, the J gene TRBJ1-3; no reliable D call. Looked up from germline, CDR1 is DFQATT and CDR2 is SNEGSKA (reference sequence). This CDR3 region has 13 residues. V shed 5 bases and J shed 3 bases, with 11 bases lying between them. The CDR3 nucleotides read TGCAGTGCTGCCTCGGATATTGGAAACACCATATATTTT. It yields the protein CSAASDIGNTIYF.

As DNA, the CDR3 is TGTGCCAGCACCAAAGGGAGCGGGGGAGAGAATGAGCAGTTCTTC. It specifies CASTKGSGGENEQFF. This chain joins TRBV4-2 and TRBJ2-1, with TRBD2 matching 8 bases. The junction had 12 bases not matched to a gene; V was cut back by 7 bases and J by 7 bases. CDR1 LGHNA and CDR2 YNFKEQ come from the germline V gene. The CDR3 is 15 amino acids.

This clonotype was seen a handful of times. The gene calls are TRBV7-6 and TRBJ2-5; a possible D gene is TRBD2 (6 bases). V was pared by 5 bases and J by 5 bases, with 18 bases between. Germline V gene data show CDR1 as SGHVS and CDR2 as FNYEAQ. The CDR3 contains 15 residues. For the CDR3, the DNA is TGTGCCAGCAGCCTTTACGGAGGGCTGGGGGAGACCCAGTACTTC. Its translation: CASSLYGGLGETQYF.

The chain has TRBV11-2 and TRBJ2-3; D unclear. Germline CDR1 reads SGHAT; CDR2 reads FQNNGV. With 2 bases removed from V and 6 bases from J, the gap between germline ends came to 9 bases. This CDR3 is built from 13 residues. CDR3 DNA: TGTGCCAGCAGCTTAAGGCCCGGGGATACGCAGTATTTT. Protein product: CASSLRPGDTQYF.

There are many counts of this clonotype. The CDR3 DNA follows: TGTGCCAGCAGCTTCCGGGGCCCCACAGATACGCAGTATTTT. Translation: CASSFRGPTDTQYF. J is TRBJ2-3 and V is TRBV7-2; D may match TRBD1 or TRBD2 (5 bases each). The CDR3 length is 14 residues. In germline, CDR1 is SGHTA, CDR2 FQGNSA. V dropped 3 bases and J dropped 2 bases, with 9 bases sitting between them. Full variable domain (remainder filled in from reference TRBV7-2 and TRBJ2-3): GAGVSQSPSNKVTEKGKDVELRCDPISGHTALYWYRQSLGQGLEFLIYFQGNSAPDKSGLPSDRFSAERTGGSVSTLTIQRTQQEDSAVYLCASSFRGPTDTQYFGPGTRLTVL.

The chain is built from TRBV12-3 or TRBV12-4 and TRBJ2-4; 8 bases align to TRBD1. V shed 6 bases, J shed 8 bases, and the junction held 15 bases outside the gene matches. The CDR3 consists of 16 residues. CDR3 sequence: CASRTNSGTGWDIQYF. DNA of the CDR3: TGTGCCAGCAGAACCAATTCCGGGACAGGCTGGGACATTCAGTACTTC.

This clonotype showed up many times. The chain couples TRBV28 to TRBJ2-5; TRBD1 matches 8 bases. Germline-derived CDR1 and CDR2 are MDHEN and SYDVKM. The CDR3 totals 12 residues. With 7 bases clipped from V and 7 bases from J, the junction kept 5 bases outside the gene matches. CDR3 amino acids: CASMDREMTQYF. The CDR3 nucleotides read TGTGCCAGCATGGACAGGGAGATGACCCAGTACTTC.

This clonotype has a handful of counts. The gene calls are TRBV14 and TRBJ2-3; 9 bases match TRBD1. Germline CDR1 SGHDN, CDR2 FVKESK. The CDR3 contains 16 residues. The J segment lost 6 bases and the V segment lost 4 bases, leaving 11 bases of the junction unmatched. CDR3: CASSPGDRAFTDTQYF. CDR3 nucleotides: TGTGCCAGCAGCCCCGGGGACAGGGCGTTCACGGATACGCAGTATTTT.

This clonotype was counted many times. This sequence joins TRBV4-3 and TRBJ1-2, with a weak D call TRBD1 (5 bases). The CDR3 sequence is 14 residues long. Germline CDR1 LGHNA, CDR2 YSLEER. Trimming shortened V by 0 bases and J by 6 bases, and 11 bases separated the two germline ends. CDR3 protein: CASSQDRGTNGYTF. CDR3 in DNA: TGCGCCAGCAGCCAAGATAGGGGAACTAATGGCTACACCTTC.

The chain couples TRBV20-1 to TRBJ2-4, with a tentative D call TRBD2 (6 bases). The CDR3 consists of 17 residues. Trimming cost V 2 bases and J 2 bases, with 19 bases left between them. Germline V CDR1 and CDR2: DFQATT, SNEGSKA (reference sequence). The CDR3 DNA sequence: TGCAGTGCTAGACGCTATTCGGGAGTCCAGACCAAAAACATTCAGTACTTC. Encoded protein: CSARRYSGVQTKNIQYF.

This sequence joins TRBV5-1 and TRBJ2-7; perhaps TRBD1 as D (6 bases). The CDR3 covers 13 residues. Germline CDR1 is SGHRS and CDR2 is YFSETQ. V lost 4 bases, J lost 3 bases, and 11 bases lay in between. The CDR3: CASSEAGVYEQYF. CDR3 in DNA: TGCGCCAGCAGCGAGGCAGGGGTCTACGAGCAGTACTTC.

A few counts support this clonotype. V is TRBV12-3 or TRBV12-4 and J is TRBJ2-5, with D possibly matching TRBD2 (6 bases). This CDR3 is 13 amino acids long. V gave up 2 bases and J gave up 7 bases, with 11 bases separating them. The CDR3 bases are TGTGCCAGCAGTTTAAATCAGGAGGGGACCCAGTACTTC. Translated: CASSLNQEGTQYF.

This clonotype occurred many times. The gene calls are TRBV10-2 and TRBJ2-4, with D uncertain. Germline V gene sequence: CDR1 WSHSY, CDR2 SAAADI. CDR3 length: 15 amino acids. V gave up 4 bases and J gave up 0 bases, with 10 bases separating them. CDR3 loop: CASSAVQAAKNIQYF. The DNA of the CDR3 is TGCGCCAGCAGTGCGGTCCAGGCAGCCAAAAACATTCAGTACTTC.

In its sample, this clonotype was seen many times. V and J are TRBV7-2 and TRBJ2-7; 12 bases fit TRBD2. CDR1 is SGHTA and CDR2 is FQGNSA in the germline V gene. Trimming removed 6 bases from V and 4 bases from J; junction bases left unmatched: 7. The CDR3 spans 15 residues. The chain's CDR3 is CASRYLAGGVYEQYF. CDR3 coding DNA: TGTGCCAGCAGATATCTAGCGGGAGGGGTTTACGAGCAGTACTTC.